The present T cell receptor beta chain was sequenced within a study of T cell clonality in common variable immunodeficiency (dated by TCRdb to between 2015 and 2017). From the cysteine up to the phenylalanine, the CDR3 has a length of 17 residues. Shown are 42 bases from within the CDR3, in frame from base 1. The germline V gene (reference sequence) specifies PRHDT as CDR1 and FYEKMQ as CDR2. V is clipped by 2 bases and J by 5 bases, and the sequence between their germline boundaries is 21 bases long. CVID was diagnosed by standard criteria: serum IgG, IgA and/or IgM reduced below normal range, plus specific antibody deficiency. There were 40 to 45 subjects in the CVID group (roughly 30 male and roughly 15 female), ranging in age from roughly 9 to 65 years, with a mean age of roughly 40. Both CVID patients and healthy controls were predominantly of Caucasian heritage. At the time of study participation, every CVID subject had been on replacement immunoglobulin therapy for one year or longer. No CVID subject was ill or taking immunomodulatory or immunosuppressive medication when blood was collected. Heparinized peripheral whole blood samples of 5 to 8 ml were collected from each donor. Genomic DNA from adults with common variable immune deficiency (CVID) and from healthy adult controls was used for sequencing of TCRbeta CDR3 repertoires. Diluted blood was density-centrifuged over Hypaque 1077 or Ficoll-Paque to isolate peripheral blood mononuclear cells. Genomic DNA was obtained from unsorted mononuclear cells through either Qiagen column purification or a centrifugation-based method.

The study at large found these results: CVID subjects shared fewer TCRbeta clones with each other than healthy controls did (p < 0.0001). Differences among patients in the CVID cohort limited the correlations between repertoire features and clinical complications. Even though DNA input was equal, the average per sample came to about 81,820 unique sequences for controls compared with around 32,000 for CVID samples. Increased TCRbeta clonality was found in CVID subjects compared with healthy controls (t-test p = 0.018), with the increase being most characteristic of about a third of subjects. Reportedly, TCRbeta sequences from CVID had fewer deletions and N-nucleotide insertions, and highly modified clones with 13 or more V deletions were absent from CVID. It was noted by the authors that sequencing of the repertoires of T cell subpopulations would be needed to clarify the cause of the increased clonality in CVID.

CVID samples and control samples contributed equivalent amounts of genomic DNA as sequencing input. For every sample, a 60 bp segment covering the rearranged TCRbeta CDR3 region was amplified and then sequenced. TCRbeta amplification used the immunoSEQ assay, a bias-corrected multiplex PCR with high-throughput sequencing. The study's own analysis went as follows. Each unique nucleotide sequence was treated as a clone and annotated with V, D and J genes, copy number and frequency. Sequences were labeled productive if in frame, and non-productive if out of frame or containing stop codons. As previously described, Shannon's entropy was used to calculate clonality. Mean CDR3 Kyte-Doolittle hydropathy was derived from the predicted amino acid sequences of productive clones. Scaled V gene usage was hierarchically clustered using Manhattan distance and complete linkage with the R hclust function. Sharing of clones by CDR3 amino acid sequence was evaluated by resampling 12 repertoires per group over 100 rounds. Repertoires were searched for approximately 70 published EBV-specific and around 230 published CMV-specific TCRbeta sequences. Analysis left out a couple of CVID samples that produced under 10,000 sequences, so 35 to 50 CVID repertoires remained. What TCRdb holds here is the immuneACCESS table cut down to in-frame rearrangements. Part of the clones is not present; checked against another copy, under half of the missing clones reflect an unresolved V gene, and the others are unexplained. V and J calls plus clone size are reproduced from that table; the DNA served to infer D and trimming. The table for this sample lists fewer than 35,000 clones, none of them counted only once. The ten largest clones add up to about 5% of the sample.

There are a few counts of this clone. Its antigen target is currently unknown. From the germline J gene comes the end of the CDR3, since the read stops 3 residues before it. The rearranged chain carries TRBV13 and TRBJ2-5, with no confident D gene call. This TCR came from a human donor with common variable immunodeficiency. The sequenced sample was peripheral blood mononuclear cells. CDR3 DNA (partial): TGTGCCAGCAGCTTATTCGCCGCAGGTGAGAAGGTGGAGACC. Its protein product is CASSLFAAGEKVET. The entire CDR3 protein reads CASSLFAAGEKVETQYF.